The 18 T cell receptor beta chains below were found in one sample sequenced in a study of cytomegalovirus exposure and HLA in healthy donors. With 60 Vbeta and 13 Jbeta primers, the PCR was carried out. Only in-frame clones appear in the TCRdb table, and some are missing; sequencing was by immunoSEQ multiplex PCR. The sample shows about 200,000 clones, under 90% of them seen only once. The sequenced sample was PBMCs. Receptors were obtained from a boy aged 2-9 years in good health and CMV-seronegative.

The rearrangement joins TRBV6-6 to TRBJ1-6; D perhaps matches TRBD1 (5 bases). The CDR3 runs to 14 residues. Germline CDR1 reads MNHNY; CDR2 reads SVGAGI (reference sequence). Trimming cost V 7 bases and J 7 bases, with 14 bases left between them. The chain's CDR3 is CASTYLGGNSPLHF. CDR3 DNA sequence: TGTGCCAGCACCTACCTCGGGGGGAATTCACCCCTCCACTTT.

This chain links TRBV6-5 with TRBJ1-1; 8 bases match TRBD1. Germline V gives CDR1 MNHEY, CDR2 SVGAGI. The V gene end was trimmed by 4 bases and the J gene end by 1 base; junction bases not matched to a gene: 2. The CDR3 consists of 14 residues. CDR3 amino acids: CASSFGTGNTEAFF. The DNA of the CDR3 is TGTGCCAGCAGTTTCGGGACAGGGAACACTGAAGCTTTCTTT.

A single count supports this clone. The gene calls are TRBV6-5 and TRBJ2-7, with D perhaps TRBD1 (6 bases). V lost 0 bases and J 3 bases, leaving 12 bases between the germline ends. In germline, CDR1 is MNHEY, CDR2 SVGAGI. The length of the CDR3 is 15 residues. In DNA form, the CDR3 reads TGTGCCAGCAGTTACTCGGTAAACAGGGACTACGAGCAGTACTTC. Translation gives CASSYSVNRDYEQYF.

V and J are TRBV11-2 and TRBJ1-2, with D maybe TRBD1 (6 bases). This CDR3 has 14 amino acids. V lost 7 bases to trimming and J lost 4 bases, with 16 bases between them. Germline V gives CDR1 SGHAT, CDR2 FQNNGV. CDR3 protein: CASTPGQHFYGYTF. The CDR3 DNA reads as TGTGCCAGCACCCCTGGACAGCACTTCTATGGCTACACCTTC.

CDR3 sequence: CASSPGTGQGYGYTF. The CDR3 nucleotides are TGTGCCAGCAGCCCAGGGACAGGGCAGGGCTATGGCTACACCTTC. The chain carries TRBV7-2 and TRBJ1-2; TRBD1 agrees at 9 bases. The CDR3 has 15 amino acids. Trimming at V came to 5 bases and at J to 4 bases, leaving 8 bases not matched to a gene. Germline values: CDR1 SGHTA, CDR2 FQGNSA.

V usage is TRBV10-2 and J usage is TRBJ2-5, with 15 positions matching TRBD2. Per the germline V gene, CDR1 is WSHSY and CDR2 is SAAADI. Trimming removed 8 bases from V and 5 bases from J; junction bases left unmatched: 6. There are 15 residues in the CDR3. The CDR3 DNA reads as TGCGCCAGCGCCCGGACTAGCGGGGGGGGCGAGACCCAGTACTTC. Its translation is CASARTSGGGETQYF.

This clone was observed a single time. This chain links TRBV6-5 with TRBJ2-3, with TRBD2 matching 9 bases. CDR3 length: 14 residues. Trimming took 8 bases from V and 2 from J; bases not matched to a gene: 5. Germline CDR1 and CDR2: MNHEY and SVGAGI. The CDR3: CASAIAGDTDTQYF. CDR3 coding DNA: TGTGCCAGCGCTATAGCGGGGGACACAGATACGCAGTATTTT.

As DNA, the CDR3 is TGTGCCAGCAGCCTGGGGCTAGGGGGTAACACTGAAGCTTTCTTT. Protein: CASSLGLGGNTEAFF. The chain employs TRBV5-5 and TRBJ1-1, with D tentatively TRBD1 (6 bases). This CDR3 contains 15 residues. Trimming shortened V by 4 bases and J by 2 bases, and 15 bases separated the two germline ends. The V gene's germline CDR1 is SGHKS and CDR2 YYEKEE (reference sequence). Together with reference TRBV5-5 and TRBJ1-1, the CDR3 gives the full variable domain: DAGVTQSPTHLIKTRGQQVTLRCSPISGHKSVSWYQQVLGQGPQFIFQYYEKEERGRGNFPDRFSARQFPNYSSELNVNALLLGDSALYLCASSLGLGGNTEAFFGQGTRLTVV.

The CDR3 DNA reads TGTGCCAGCAGTGAGGAGCAGGGTGTTTGGAATGAGCAGTTCTTC. Protein: CASSEEQGVWNEQFF. The rearrangement links TRBV2 to TRBJ2-1; perhaps TRBD1 as D (5 bases). This CDR3 is 15 amino acids long. Germline V gene lookup returns CDR1 SNHLY and CDR2 FYNNEI. Trimming shortened V by 3 bases and J by 7 bases, and 16 bases separated the two germline ends.

V and J are TRBV6-1 and TRBJ1-6; D is perhaps TRBD1 (6 bases). Trimming removed 0 bases at V and 5 bases at J, with 17 bases between. The germline CDR1 and CDR2 sequences are MNHNS and SASEGT. The CDR3 is made up of 18 amino acids. The DNA for the CDR3 is TGTGCCAGCAGTGAAGCGCTTTGGTTCGGACAGCATAATTCACCCCTCCACTTT. This encodes CASSEALWFGQHNSPLHF.

The sample holds a few counts of this clone. The J gene is TRBJ2-3, the V gene TRBV2; possibly TRBD1 for D (6 bases). This CDR3 has 13 residues. CDR1 and CDR2 (germline): SNHLY, FYNNEI. Trimming removed 2 bases at V and 11 bases at J, with 14 bases between. CDR3 sequence (DNA): TGTGCCAGCAGTGAACGAGGCAGGGGCGGGCAGTATTTT. It yields the protein CASSERGRGGQYF.

This clone showed up just once. The V and J genes are TRBV7-6 and TRBJ1-2, with 8 bases aligning to TRBD1. CDR1 is SGHVS and CDR2 is FNYEAQ in the germline V gene. V lost 5 bases to trimming and J lost 8 bases; unmatched junction nucleotides: 7. The CDR3 is 13 amino acids. In nucleotides, the CDR3 is TGTGCCAGCAGCACCCCGACAGGGGTCGGCTACACCTTC. Amino acids: CASSTPTGVGYTF.

The chain employs TRBV7-2 and TRBJ1-2; possible D gene TRBD1, 5 bases. Germline V gives CDR1 SGHTA, CDR2 FQGNSA. CDR3 length equals 12 residues. The V end lost 5 bases, the J end lost 8 bases, and 12 bases lay between the germline ends. In DNA form, the CDR3 reads TGTGCCAGCAGCATAAAGGGGTGGGGCTACACCTTC. This sequence encodes CASSIKGWGYTF.

V is TRBV7-2 and J is TRBJ1-2; possible D gene TRBD1, 5 bases. CDR3 length: 12 amino acids. Per the germline V gene, CDR1 is SGHTA and CDR2 is FQGNSA. The ends were cut back, 3 bases at V and 8 bases at J, with 10 bases in the middle. The CDR3 here is CASSFGGKGYTF. The CDR3 DNA is TGTGCCAGCAGCTTCGGGGGTAAGGGCTACACCTTC.

The genes are TRBV12-2 and TRBJ2-2; the table gives TRBD1 as D, unverified against the DNA. TRBV12-2 is flagged as a pseudogene. This CDR3 is built from 18 residues. DNA for the CDR3: TGTGCAAGTCGCTTAGCGGGGCCGCTGGGGCACGACACCGGGGAGCTGTTTTTT. Its protein is CASRLAGPLGHDTGELFF.

The chain carries TRBV5-1 and TRBJ2-1, with TRBD2 matching 8 bases. The CDR3 has 16 amino acids. With 5 bases clipped from V and 4 bases from J, the junction kept 11 bases outside the gene matches. Germline V gene lookup returns CDR1 SGHRS and CDR2 YFSETQ. CDR3 loop: CASSLSAGGHYNEQFF. Written as DNA, the CDR3 is TGCGCCAGCAGTTTGTCCGCGGGGGGACATTACAATGAGCAGTTCTTC.

As regards this clone: The same CDR3 arises from other DNA sequences in this sample as well. V gene TRBV6-1 combines with J gene TRBJ1-2; the D is unclear. This CDR3 has 14 amino acids. CDR1 is MNHNS and CDR2 is SASEGT in the germline V gene. The ends were cut back, 7 bases at V and 6 bases at J, with 18 bases in the middle. In DNA form, the CDR3 reads TGTGCCAGCACCCATAGAGAGGGCTACGATGGCTACACCTTC. Its protein is CASTHREGYDGYTF.

The chain has TRBV6-5 and TRBJ2-5; 8 bases align to TRBD2. V lost 2 bases, J lost 1 base, and 6 bases stayed unmatched. Germline lookup yields CDR1 MNHEY and CDR2 SVGAGI. The CDR3 covers 16 residues. As DNA, the CDR3 is TGTGCCAGCAGTTACCAAGCGGGGGTACTCCAAGAGACCCAGTACTTC. It encodes CASSYQAGVLQETQYF.